Given below is one T cell receptor (beta chain) in context. The record originates from a study of glioma-infiltrating T cells after dendritic cell vaccination. J gave up 6 bases and V 5 bases, and 7 bases lay outside the gene matches. Germline V gives CDR1 SGHVS, CDR2 FQNEAQ. The CDR3 runs to 14 residues. Clones were sequenced by immunoSEQ multiplex PCR, and TCRdb holds only the in-frame ones, with some missing. The top ten hold about 4% of the sample, which has roughly 3,000 clones, roughly 79% seen once. Fresh-frozen tumor tissue and more than two years of survival data were available for all. Isocitrate dehydrogenase mutation was absent in all glioblastoma patients. Tissue used contained more than 20% tumor on H&E.

The source is a human donor with glioblastoma. The starting material was tumor tissue, obtained before dendritic cell vaccination. This chain connects TRBV7-8 to TRBJ1-2, with 9 bases matching TRBD1. The CDR3 bases are TGTGCCAGCAGCCAGGGGACAGGGAATGATGGCTACACCTTC. It is translated as CASSQGTGNDGYTF.